This entry lists 10 T cell receptor beta chains sequenced from one sample in a study of blood T cell repertoires in COVID-19 (dated by TCRdb to the early 2020s). The protocol used for the library was the immunoSEQ multiplex PCR assay. TCRdb retrieved this table from immuneACCESS and kept in-frame rearrangements only. Not all clones are present; in checked studies, unresolved V genes account for under half, and no reason is known for the remainder. This sample has some 350,000 clones in its table, and about 90% of those were observed once. Clones ranked in the top ten supply about 6.5% of the sample. What was sequenced was peripheral blood. The receptors derive from a young man with active or convalescent COVID-19.

This clone is a singleton in its sample. The V gene is TRBV3-1 (or the pseudogene TRBV3-2), the J gene TRBJ1-6, with 7 bases identical to TRBD1. The germline V gene has CDR1 LGHDT and CDR2 YNNKEL (reference sequence). V shed 2 bases and J 10 bases; nucleotides not matched to a gene: 8. The CDR3 covers 15 residues. CDR3 nucleotides: TGTGCCAGCAGCCAAATCGACAGGGTAGAGTCACCCCTCCACTTT. Protein: CASSQIDRVESPLHF.

The chain is built from TRBV7-9 and TRBJ2-7, with 7 bases aligning to TRBD2. J gave up 0 bases and V 5 bases, and 4 bases lay outside the gene matches. CDR3 length: 14 amino acids. Germline loops: CDR1 SEHNR, CDR2 FQNEAQ (reference sequence). For the CDR3, the DNA is TGTGCCAGCAGCCCCGGGGGGAGCTCCTACGAGCAGTACTTC. Translated, it gives CASSPGGSSYEQYF.

The V call is TRBV19, the J call TRBJ1-5, with D possibly matching TRBD1 (6 bases). In germline, CDR1 is LNHDA, CDR2 SQIVND (reference sequence). The CDR3 covers 15 residues. The V end was cut by 7 bases, the J end by 9 bases, with 22 bases between. CDR3 sequence: CASTSGGRDGGPQHF. The DNA for the CDR3 is TGTGCCAGTACCTCGGGGGGGCGCGACGGTGGGCCCCAGCATTTT.

The chain combines TRBV7-9 with TRBJ2-3; TRBD2 agrees at 8 bases. Germline V gene lookup returns CDR1 SEHNR and CDR2 FQNEAQ (reference sequence). This CDR3 comprises 18 residues. With V trimmed by 5 bases and J by 1 base, 14 bases remained unmatched. The CDR3 DNA reads TGTGCCAGCAGCGTGGGAGGTAGCGGGATCCGGGGCACAGATACGCAGTATTTT. It yields the protein CASSVGGSGIRGTDTQYF.

By sample share, this clone is medium-sized. V usage is TRBV15 and J usage is TRBJ1-5; D not resolved. There are 14 residues in the CDR3. Trimming removed 1 base at V and 4 bases at J, with 8 bases between. Looked up from germline, CDR1 is LNHNV and CDR2 is YYDKDF (reference sequence). The CDR3 nucleotides are TGTGCCACCAGCAGAGTGAGCAGGAATCAGCCCCAGCATTTT. Residues: CATSRVSRNQPQHF.

V and J are TRBV6-6 and TRBJ1-1; D is uncertain. Germline CDR1 MNHNY, CDR2 SVGAGI (reference sequence). The V gene lost 4 bases and the J gene lost 2 bases, with 11 bases spanning the gap. This CDR3 spans 14 amino acids. In DNA, the CDR3 is TGTGCCAGCAGTTCTAGTTACCTTAACACTGAAGCTTTCTTT. Translating it yields CASSSSYLNTEAFF.

V is TRBV5-1 and J is TRBJ1-3; no reliable D call. The CDR3 sequence is 14 residues long. Germline-derived CDR1 and CDR2 are SGHRS and YFSETQ. V was cut by 2 bases and J by 0 bases, with 6 bases left in between. The CDR3, as DNA: TGCGCCAGCAGCTTCGGGAGCTCTGGAAACACCATATATTTT. Its translation is CASSFGSSGNTIYF. The variable domain in full, with the rest retrieved from reference TRBV5-1 and TRBJ1-3, is KAGVTQTPRYLIKTRGQQVTLSCSPISGHRSVSWYQQTPGQGLQFLFEYFSETQRNKGNFPGRFSGRQFSNSRSEMNVSTLELGDSALYLCASSFGSSGNTIYFGEGSWLTVV.

V usage is TRBV2 and J usage is TRBJ2-7; D ambiguous. Germline loops: CDR1 SNHLY, CDR2 FYNNEI. The CDR3 has 12 residues. Trimming removed 5 bases at V and 2 bases at J, with 7 bases between. DNA of the CDR3: TGTGCCAGCAGTTACACCACCTACGAGCAGTACTTC. Protein sequence: CASSYTTYEQYF.

This clone has only one observation. The CDR3 protein is CASSRELSGGSYEQYF. The CDR3 nucleotides are TGTGCCAGCAGCCGCGAGCTTAGCGGGGGGTCCTACGAGCAGTACTTC. The J gene is TRBJ2-7, the V gene TRBV7-2; 10 positions agree with TRBD2. J gave up 1 base and V 5 bases, and 8 bases lay outside the gene matches. Germline-derived CDR1 and CDR2 are SGHTA and FQGNSA. This CDR3 is built from 16 residues.

The chain carries TRBV6-2 or TRBV6-3 and TRBJ2-5; D is perhaps TRBD2 (7 bases). Germline-derived CDR1 and CDR2 are MNHEY and SVGEGT. V was clipped by 7 bases and J by 4 bases, with 19 bases between them. This CDR3 is 15 amino acids long. CDR3 sequence (DNA): TGTGCCAGCACCCCTGGGGGGGGCCGGCGAGAGACCCAGTACTTC. Protein sequence: CASTPGGGRRETQYF.